Included here is one T cell receptor beta chain sequence, with context. The data stem from a study of shared clonotypes between healthy human individuals. On the study more broadly: The study used three CD4 naive, three CD4 memory, two CD8 naive and one CD8 memory plate per donor.

The assay was immunoSEQ multiplex PCR, and TCRdb's table has in-frame clones only and misses some. The repertoire has about 680,000 clones, roughly 94% of them found once; the top ten carry approximately 22%. Germline CDR1 reads MNHEY; CDR2 reads SMNVEV (reference sequence). V shed 4 bases, J shed 3 bases, and the junction held 11 bases outside the gene matches. The CDR3 spans 17 residues. Naive CD8 cells were CD45RO-negative, positively selected for CCR7, excluding terminally differentiated effector memory CD45RA+ cells. The receptor was derived from a man aged 25 to 40 in good health. V is TRBV27 and J is TRBJ1-4, with 7 bases aligning to TRBD1. Sequencing was carried out using naive CD8+ T cells sorted from blood. The CDR3 DNA reads TGTGCCAGCAGTTCCACCACAGGGGTGGTGGCTAATGAAAAACTGTTTTTT. Protein: CASSSTTGVVANEKLFF.